This T cell receptor (beta chain) emerged from a study of T cell responses to AZD1222 COVID-19 vaccine. Study-wide context: Second doses at about 4 or about 12 weeks were pooled.

Sequencing used immunoSEQ multiplex PCR; TCRdb keeps in-frame clones, though not all of them. The sample shows about 130,000 clones, around 90% of them seen only once. Germline-derived CDR1 and CDR2 are SGHTA and FQGNSA. Losses at the gene ends were 2 bases for V and 7 bases for J; bases not matched to a gene: 6. This CDR3 is 14 amino acids long. Study-level points and caveats: Sampling captured repertoires only after the peak T cell response. Recipients of AZD1222 seropositive at baseline numbered only 6 or 7.

On this clone: The antigen is unknown.

The TCR comes from an adult in good health. This sequence joins TRBV7-2 and TRBJ2-5; 8 positions match TRBD2. The material sequenced was peripheral blood, taken on day 0 of AZD1222 vaccination. The DNA of the CDR3 is TGTGCCAGCAGCTTACTTGGGACTAGTGGGACCCAGTACTTC. Translation: CASSLLGTSGTQYF.